What follows are 10 T cell receptor beta chains derived from one specimen sequenced in a study of OX40 agonist ivuxolimab in advanced cancers. The table came from immunoSEQ multiplex PCR; TCRdb's copy has only in-frame clones and leaves some out. The table records 55,000 to 65,000 clones, about 85% of them present only once. Sequencing was performed on CD4+ or CD8+ T cells sorted from blood, taken in a trial of the OX40 agonist ivuxolimab. All receptors come from an adult with an advanced solid tumor such as melanoma, head and neck, liver or kidney cancer.

This chain joins TRBV7-9 and TRBJ2-7; 11 bases line up with TRBD1. V lost 5 bases, J lost 6 bases, and 6 bases stayed unmatched. Germline CDR1 SEHNR, CDR2 FQNEAQ (reference sequence). This CDR3 region has 14 residues. The CDR3 region has the DNA TGTGCCAGCAGCCTAGGACAGGGGGCATTCGAGCAGTACTTC. Protein: CASSLGQGAFEQYF.

The CDR3 DNA follows: TGCGCCAGTGAACCGGGACTAGCGGACACCGGGGAGCTGTTTTTT. It encodes CASEPGLADTGELFF. The chain joins TRBV5-1 to TRBJ2-2; 11 nucleotides agree with TRBD2. Germline values: CDR1 SGHRS, CDR2 YFSETQ. The CDR3 totals 15 residues. The V gene end was trimmed by 8 bases and the J gene end by 3 bases; junction bases not matched to a gene: 6.

This clone was detected only once. This chain connects TRBV19 to TRBJ2-5; 7 bases match TRBD2. Germline loops: CDR1 LNHDA, CDR2 SQIVND (reference sequence). The CDR3 covers 16 residues. V was clipped by 5 bases and J by 2 bases; unmatched bases: 11. In DNA, the CDR3 is TGTGCCAGTAGTCCAGCCAGCCCGGGACTACAAGAGACCCAGTACTTC. As protein: CASSPASPGLQETQYF. Based on the CDR3 plus reference TRBV19 and TRBJ2-5, the full variable domain is DGGITQSPKYLFRKEGQNVTLSCEQNLNHDAMYWYRQDPGQGLRLIYYSQIVNDFQKGDIAEGYSVSREKKESFPLTVTSAQKNPTAFYLCASSPASPGLQETQYFGPGTRLLVL.

The chain carries TRBV6-5 and TRBJ2-7; tentatively, D is TRBD1 (6 bases). Germline V lookup: CDR1 MNHEY, CDR2 SVGAGI. CDR3 length equals 13 residues. Trimming pared 6 bases from V and 1 base from J, leaving 10 bases between. CDR3 region: CASRSGVSYEQYF. The CDR3 DNA follows: TGTGCCAGCAGATCAGGGGTTTCCTACGAGCAGTACTTC.

This clone came up a few times. V is TRBV4-1 and J is TRBJ2-3; 8 positions agree with TRBD1. The germline V gene has CDR1 MGHRA and CDR2 YSYEKL. The J segment lost 2 bases and the V segment lost 5 bases, leaving 9 bases of the junction unmatched. The CDR3 covers 16 residues. The CDR3 protein is CASSSRTGRYTDTQYF. DNA of the CDR3: TGCGCCAGCAGCTCCCGGACAGGGCGGTACACAGATACGCAGTATTTT.

The chain couples TRBV2 to TRBJ2-5; tentatively, D is TRBD1 or TRBD2 (5 bases each). Trimming pared 8 bases from V and 5 bases from J, leaving 15 bases between. This CDR3 is 13 amino acids long. Germline V CDR1 and CDR2: SNHLY, FYNNEI. In DNA form, the CDR3 reads TGTGCCAGCTTACGAACCGGGGCCGAGACCCAGTACTTC. This encodes CASLRTGAETQYF.

The chain employs TRBV19 and TRBJ1-1, with D unclear. This CDR3 spans 13 amino acids. In germline, CDR1 is LNHDA, CDR2 SQIVND (reference sequence). V was clipped by 4 bases and J by 1 base, with 7 bases between them. The CDR3 bases are TGTGCCAGTAGTACCCAACAGAACACTGAAGCTTTCTTT. This sequence encodes CASSTQQNTEAFF. The full variable domain, completed using reference TRBV19 and TRBJ1-1, is DGGITQSPKYLFRKEGQNVTLSCEQNLNHDAMYWYRQDPGQGLRLIYYSQIVNDFQKGDIAEGYSVSREKKESFPLTVTSAQKNPTAFYLCASSTQQNTEAFFGQGTRLTVV.

This clone was picked up a small number of times. The genes are TRBV7-3 and TRBJ2-5, with 9 bases aligning to TRBD1. Germline CDR1 is SGHTA and CDR2 is FQGTGA. The J segment lost 2 bases and the V segment lost 3 bases, leaving 1 base of the junction unmatched. The CDR3 has 14 amino acids. The CDR3 spells CASSFGTGQETQYF. The CDR3 nucleotides read TGTGCCAGCAGCTTTGGGACAGGGCAAGAGACCCAGTACTTC.

V gene TRBV19 combines with J gene TRBJ1-1, with a weak D call TRBD1 (5 bases). The CDR3 contains 14 residues. The germline V gene encodes CDR1 LNHDA and CDR2 SQIVND (reference sequence). V lost 4 bases to trimming and J lost 5 bases, with 14 bases between them. CDR3 coding DNA: TGTGCCAGTAGTACTGGATGGGACGGGACTGAAGCTTTCTTT. Translated, it gives CASSTGWDGTEAFF.

This chain connects TRBV19 to TRBJ2-1; TRBD1 is a possible D gene (5 bases). V gave up 3 bases and J gave up 5 bases, with 14 bases separating them. The CDR3 runs 15 residues. CDR1 is LNHDA, CDR2 SQIVND, per germline (reference sequence). CDR3 sequence (DNA): TGTGCCAGTAGTATCCCGCCAGGGATTAACAATGAGCAGTTCTTC. As protein: CASSIPPGINNEQFF.